A single sample is the source of the 27 T cell receptor beta chains below, sequenced in a study of cytomegalovirus exposure and HLA in healthy donors. The PCR had 60 Vbeta and 13 Jbeta primers. Some clones are missing from TCRdb's copy, which holds only in-frame ones; the method was immunoSEQ multiplex PCR. The sample has fewer than 150,000 clones; about three quarters are singletons. Sequenced input: PBMCs. These receptors originate from a man aged 60 to 69 in good health and CMV-seropositive.

This clone was counted a single time. This chain's CDR3 is CASRGRREYNEQFF. CDR3 in DNA: TGCGCCAGCAGAGGTCGGCGGGAGTACAATGAGCAGTTCTTC. The chain recombines TRBV5-1 with TRBJ2-1, with 7 nucleotides matching TRBD2. The junction had 6 bases not matched to a gene; V was cut back by 5 bases and J by 4 bases. The CDR3 covers 14 residues. Germline V gives CDR1 SGHRS, CDR2 YFSETQ.

The chain uses TRBV28 and TRBJ2-1; 9 nucleotides align to TRBD1. Unmatched junction bases numbered 7, after V lost 6 bases and J lost 4 bases. CDR1 and CDR2 (germline): MDHEN, SYDVKM. This CDR3 contains 15 residues. CDR3 in DNA: TGTGCCAGCAGCCCCCGGGACAGGGAATACAATGAGCAGTTCTTC. Protein: CASSPRDREYNEQFF.

Worth noting for this clone: A read error may account for a junction end that differs from germline. In nucleotides, the CDR3 is TGTTCCAGCAGCCTTCTAGCCAATGAGCAGTTCTTC. Its translation: CSSSLLANEQFF. The gene calls are TRBV7-3 and TRBJ2-1, with TRBD2 as a possible D gene (5 bases). Germline V lookup: CDR1 SGHTA, CDR2 FQGTGA. The CDR3 is 12 amino acids.

The chain employs TRBV5-1 and TRBJ1-1, with TRBD1 matching over 7 bases. J gave up 0 bases and V 4 bases, and 3 bases lay outside the gene matches. There are 14 residues in the CDR3. Germline V gene data show CDR1 as SGHRS and CDR2 as YFSETQ. For the CDR3, the DNA is TGCGCCAGCAGCATGGACAGGCTGAACACTGAAGCTTTCTTT. Protein: CASSMDRLNTEAFF.

This clone has only a few counts. The chain employs TRBV19 and TRBJ1-6, with 11 bases lining up with TRBD1. Unmatched junction bases numbered 7, after V lost 5 bases and J lost 7 bases. CDR3 length: 16 residues. The germline gives CDR1 LNHDA, CDR2 SQIVND (reference sequence). The CDR3 nucleotides are TGTGCCAGTAGTCCATACGGACAGGGGGCAAATTCACCCCTCCACTTT. Translating gives CASSPYGQGANSPLHF.

The V and J genes are TRBV6-1 and TRBJ1-5; possibly TRBD1 for D (6 bases). Trimming shortened V by 1 base and J by 6 bases, and 7 bases separated the two germline ends. The CDR3 consists of 13 residues. Per germline, CDR1 MNHNS and CDR2 SASEGT. CDR3 amino acids: CASSEDRAQPQHF. DNA of the CDR3: TGTGCCAGCAGTGAAGACAGGGCTCAGCCCCAGCATTTT.

The V gene is TRBV2, the J gene TRBJ2-3; perhaps TRBD2 as D (6 bases). Per the germline V gene, CDR1 is SNHLY and CDR2 is FYNNEI. This CDR3 has 14 residues. V was cut by 4 bases and J by 0 bases, with 8 bases left in between. The CDR3 loop reads CASSASGSTDTQYF. CDR3 nucleotide sequence: TGTGCCAGCAGTGCCAGCGGGAGCACAGATACGCAGTATTTT.

This chain joins TRBV2 and TRBJ2-5, with 9 bases lining up with TRBD1. V lost 6 bases, J lost 3 bases, and 11 bases stayed unmatched. The CDR3 length is 16 residues. From germline, CDR1 is SNHLY and CDR2 FYNNEI. CDR3 amino acids: CASRGQGRPREETQYF. CDR3 nucleotides: TGTGCCAGCAGGGGACAGGGAAGGCCGCGGGAAGAGACCCAGTACTTC.

This clone was picked up a small number of times. The rearrangement links TRBV29-1 to TRBJ2-7; 7 bases fit TRBD1. CDR1 is SQVTM, CDR2 ANQGSEA, per germline. CDR3 length: 13 residues. V lost 6 bases and J lost 5; bases outside the gene matches: 10. DNA for the CDR3: TGCAGCGTGGGGGACAGAAGTTGGAACGAGCAGTACTTC. The encoded protein is CSVGDRSWNEQYF.

This chain connects TRBV7-9 to TRBJ1-2, with 11 bases matching TRBD1. Trimming removed 2 bases from V and 6 bases from J; junction bases left unmatched: 2. The CDR3 runs 14 residues. Germline assignment: CDR1 SEHNR and CDR2 FQNEAQ (reference sequence). DNA for the CDR3: TGTGCCAGCAGCTTACGGGACAGGGGGGATGGCTACACCTTC. Translation gives CASSLRDRGDGYTF.

This chain joins TRBV5-4 and TRBJ2-1, with D unclear. Trimming stripped 2 bases from V and 4 bases from J, with 7 bases between. The germline CDR1 and CDR2 sequences are SGHNT and YYREEE (reference sequence). This CDR3 region has 13 residues. CDR3 sequence: CASSFLWYNEQFF. Written as DNA, the CDR3 is TGTGCCAGCAGCTTTCTATGGTACAATGAGCAGTTCTTC.

The rearrangement joins TRBV5-1 to TRBJ2-2; D is unclear. The CDR3 extends over 15 amino acids. CDR1 and CDR2 from the germline V gene are SGHRS and YFSETQ. Trimming pared 0 bases from V and 2 bases from J, leaving 8 bases between. Here the CDR3 reads CASSLGADNTGELFF. In DNA form, the CDR3 reads TGCGCCAGCAGCTTGGGAGCTGATAACACCGGGGAGCTGTTTTTT. Complete variable domain (other parts from reference TRBV5-1 and TRBJ2-2): KAGVTQTPRYLIKTRGQQVTLSCSPISGHRSVSWYQQTPGQGLQFLFEYFSETQRNKGNFPGRFSGRQFSNSRSEMNVSTLELGDSALYLCASSLGADNTGELFFGEGSRLTVL.

This chain uses TRBV5-6 with TRBJ1-2, with D perhaps TRBD1 (6 bases). Germline V gene lookup returns CDR1 SGHDT and CDR2 YYEEEE. The V end was cut by 1 base, the J end by 8 bases, with 15 bases between. The CDR3 length is 14 residues. The CDR3 region has the DNA TGTGCCAGCAGCTTGTCACAGGGCATGGTCGGCTACACCTTC. It translates to CASSLSQGMVGYTF. Combining the CDR3 with reference TRBV5-6 and TRBJ1-2 gives the whole variable domain DAGVTQSPTHLIKTRGQQVTLRCSPKSGHDTVSWYQQALGQGPQFIFQYYEEEERQRGNFPDRFSGHQFPNYSSELNVNALLLGDSALYLCASSLSQGMVGYTFGSGTRLTVV.

This chain connects TRBV5-5 to TRBJ2-7, with a possible D match to TRBD1 (6 bases). The CDR3 has 15 amino acids. Trimming pared 0 bases from V and 3 bases from J, leaving 13 bases between. Germline assignment: CDR1 SGHKS and CDR2 YYEKEE (reference sequence). CDR3: CASSLEHRALYEQYF. In DNA form, the CDR3 reads TGTGCCAGCAGCTTGGAGCACAGGGCCCTCTACGAGCAGTACTTC.

A single count supports this clone. The CDR3 protein is CASSPSGTGFYGYTF. The CDR3 bases are TGTGCCAGCTCACCATCCGGGACAGGCTTCTATGGCTACACCTTC. The rearrangement uses TRBV18 and TRBJ1-2; 8 nucleotides match TRBD1. V shed 2 bases and J 4 bases; nucleotides not matched to a gene: 6. The germline V gene has CDR1 KGHSH and CDR2 LQKENI. The CDR3 runs to 15 residues. Drawing the rest from reference TRBV18 and TRBJ1-2, the complete variable domain is NAGVMQNPRHLVRRRGQEARLRCSPMKGHSHVYWYRQLPEEGLKFMVYLQKENIIDESGMPKERFSAEFPKEGPSILRIQQVVRGDSAAYFCASSPSGTGFYGYTFGSGTRLTVV.

This sequence joins TRBV10-3 and TRBJ2-5; 7 bases map to TRBD1. CDR3 size: 14 residues. V dropped 5 bases and J dropped 9; count of bases not matched to a gene: 12. Germline V gene lookup returns CDR1 ENHRY and CDR2 SYGVKD. CDR3 sequence: CAISRDRAQGAQYF. CDR3 nucleotide sequence: TGTGCCATCAGTCGTGACAGGGCCCAAGGGGCCCAGTACTTC.

V and J are TRBV6-5 and TRBJ1-3; possible D gene TRBD1, 6 bases. This CDR3 is 13 amino acids long. Germline V gives CDR1 MNHEY, CDR2 SVGAGI. V was cut by 5 bases and J by 4 bases, with 9 bases left in between. The chain's CDR3 is CASSSTGGNTIYF. The CDR3 coding sequence is TGTGCCAGCAGTAGTACAGGGGGAAACACCATATATTTT.

This chain joins TRBV9 and TRBJ1-3, with 8 bases identical to TRBD1. The CDR3 is 16 amino acids. Germline V gene data show CDR1 as SGDLS and CDR2 as YYNGEE. Losses at the gene ends were 0 bases for V and 4 bases for J; bases not matched to a gene: 6. The CDR3 nucleotides are TGTGCCAGCAGCGTAGCCCAGGGGGCACCGGGAAACACCATATATTTT. It translates to CASSVAQGAPGNTIYF.

CDR3 DNA sequence: TGTGCCAGTACTCGGGACAGCTACAATGAGCAGTTCTTC. As protein: CASTRDSYNEQFF. The V gene is TRBV19, the J gene TRBJ2-1; 7 nucleotides agree with TRBD1. Germline V gene sequence: CDR1 LNHDA, CDR2 SQIVND (reference sequence). With V trimmed by 7 bases and J by 3 bases, 3 bases remained unmatched. The CDR3 consists of 13 residues. The full variable domain, rest sourced from reference TRBV19 and TRBJ2-1, is DGGITQSPKYLFRKEGQNVTLSCEQNLNHDAMYWYRQDPGQGLRLIYYSQIVNDFQKGDIAEGYSVSREKKESFPLTVTSAQKNPTAFYLCASTRDSYNEQFFGPGTRLTVL.

The rearrangement uses TRBV2 and TRBJ1-1; D is possibly TRBD1 (5 bases). The V end lost 1 base, the J end lost 1 base, and 10 bases lay between the germline ends. CDR3 size: 15 residues. Germline V gene data show CDR1 as SNHLY and CDR2 as FYNNEI. This CDR3 reads CASSEGAGKNTEAFF. The DNA for the CDR3 is TGTGCCAGCAGTGAAGGGGCAGGGAAGAACACTGAAGCTTTCTTT.

The V gene is TRBV29-1, the J gene TRBJ1-2; 11 positions agree with TRBD1. V shed 8 bases and J 6 bases; nucleotides not matched to a gene: 14. CDR1 and CDR2 (germline): SQVTM, ANQGSEA. The CDR3 is 15 amino acids. The CDR3 region is CSSTGTGGRKDGYTF. The DNA of the CDR3 is TGCAGCTCAACCGGGACAGGGGGGCGAAAGGATGGCTACACCTTC.

This clone was counted between two and nine times. For the CDR3, the DNA is TGTGCCAGCAGCTCCGGGGGGGACCTCGCCAGTACGGATGGCTACACCTTC. Its translation: CASSSGGDLASTDGYTF. V gene TRBV13 combines with J gene TRBJ1-2, with D perhaps matching TRBD1 (5 bases). V was trimmed by 4 bases and J by 6 bases, leaving 24 bases between them. CDR3 length: 17 residues. CDR1 and CDR2 (germline): PRHDT, FYEKMQ (reference sequence).

The chain employs TRBV7-3 and TRBJ2-1; 15 bases map to TRBD2. The CDR3 extends over 20 amino acids. Looked up from germline, CDR1 is SGHTA and CDR2 is FQGTGA. With 4 bases clipped from V and 5 bases from J, the junction kept 15 bases outside the gene matches. The CDR3 loop is CASSSVAGTSGRNGDNEQFF. Here the CDR3 DNA reads TGTGCCAGCAGCTCGGTCGCCGGGACTAGCGGGAGGAACGGGGACAATGAGCAGTTCTTC.

The chain joins TRBV2 to TRBJ1-5; maybe TRBD1 (5 bases). With 3 bases removed from V and 5 bases from J, the gap between germline ends came to 11 bases. Germline CDR1 SNHLY, CDR2 FYNNEI. The CDR3 has 14 amino acids. CDR3 amino acids: CASSDRLGHQPQHF. The CDR3, as DNA: TGTGCCAGCAGTGACAGGTTGGGGCATCAGCCCCAGCATTTT. The full variable domain, completed using reference TRBV2 and TRBJ1-5, is EPEVTQTPSHQVTQMGQEVILRCVPISNHLYFYWYRQILGQKVEFLVSFYNNEISEKSEIFDDQFSVERPDGSNFTLKIRSTKLEDSAMYFCASSDRLGHQPQHFGDGTRLSIL.

The sample holds one count of this clone. This sequence joins TRBV18 and TRBJ1-1; 9 bases fit TRBD1. Germline trimming cut 2 bases from V and 3 bases from J; bases unmatched to any gene: 4. Germline V gene data show CDR1 as KGHSH and CDR2 as LQKENI. The CDR3 has 15 residues. CDR3 coding DNA: TGTGCCAGCTCACCATTAACAGGGGGCGACACTGAAGCTTTCTTT. Translated, it gives CASSPLTGGDTEAFF.

The chain employs TRBV6-6 and TRBJ1-1, with D unresolved. V lost 2 bases, J lost 5 bases, and 6 bases lay in between. The germline gives CDR1 MNHNY, CDR2 SVGAGI (reference sequence). The CDR3 sequence is 12 residues long. The CDR3 spells CASSYSMTEAFF. CDR3 DNA sequence: TGTGCCAGCAGTTACAGCATGACTGAAGCTTTCTTT.

The chain carries TRBV4-2 and TRBJ1-4; TRBD1 is a possible D gene (5 bases). Looked up from germline, CDR1 is LGHNA and CDR2 is YNFKEQ. This CDR3 has 14 amino acids. V lost 1 base to trimming and J lost 6 bases, with 9 bases between them. CDR3 nucleotide sequence: TGTGCCAGCAGCCAAGCCGGGGGAGATGAAAAACTGTTTTTT. Amino acid sequence: CASSQAGGDEKLFF.